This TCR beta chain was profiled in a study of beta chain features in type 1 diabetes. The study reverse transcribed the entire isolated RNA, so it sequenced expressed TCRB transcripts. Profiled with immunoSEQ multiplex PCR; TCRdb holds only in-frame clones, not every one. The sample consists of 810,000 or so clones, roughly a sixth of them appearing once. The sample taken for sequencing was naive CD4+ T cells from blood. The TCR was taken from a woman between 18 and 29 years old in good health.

The CDR3 nucleotides are TGTGCCAGCAGTGATTTACTCCGGGGTGCGGCTTTCTTT. Its protein product is CASSDLLRGAAFF. The chain is built from TRBV2 and TRBJ1-1; no definite D call. This CDR3 comprises 13 residues. CDR1 SNHLY and CDR2 FYNNEI come from the germline V gene. V was clipped by 3 bases and J by 11 bases, with 16 bases between them.